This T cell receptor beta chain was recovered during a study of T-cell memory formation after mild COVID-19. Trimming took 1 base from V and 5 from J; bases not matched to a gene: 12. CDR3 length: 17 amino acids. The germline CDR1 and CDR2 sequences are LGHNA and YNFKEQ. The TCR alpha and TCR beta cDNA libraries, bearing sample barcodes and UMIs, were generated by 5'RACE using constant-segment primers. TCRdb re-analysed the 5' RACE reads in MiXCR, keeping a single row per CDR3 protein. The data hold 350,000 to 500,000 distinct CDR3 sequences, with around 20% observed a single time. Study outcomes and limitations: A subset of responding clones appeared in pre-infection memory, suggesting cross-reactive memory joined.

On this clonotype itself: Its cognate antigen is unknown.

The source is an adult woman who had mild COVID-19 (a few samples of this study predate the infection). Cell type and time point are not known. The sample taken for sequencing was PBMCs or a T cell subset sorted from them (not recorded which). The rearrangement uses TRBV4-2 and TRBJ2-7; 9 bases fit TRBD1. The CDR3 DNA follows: TGTGCCAGCAGCCAAGCCCAGGGTGGGACAGGGAACCACGAGCAGTACTTC. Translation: CASSQAQGGTGNHEQYF.